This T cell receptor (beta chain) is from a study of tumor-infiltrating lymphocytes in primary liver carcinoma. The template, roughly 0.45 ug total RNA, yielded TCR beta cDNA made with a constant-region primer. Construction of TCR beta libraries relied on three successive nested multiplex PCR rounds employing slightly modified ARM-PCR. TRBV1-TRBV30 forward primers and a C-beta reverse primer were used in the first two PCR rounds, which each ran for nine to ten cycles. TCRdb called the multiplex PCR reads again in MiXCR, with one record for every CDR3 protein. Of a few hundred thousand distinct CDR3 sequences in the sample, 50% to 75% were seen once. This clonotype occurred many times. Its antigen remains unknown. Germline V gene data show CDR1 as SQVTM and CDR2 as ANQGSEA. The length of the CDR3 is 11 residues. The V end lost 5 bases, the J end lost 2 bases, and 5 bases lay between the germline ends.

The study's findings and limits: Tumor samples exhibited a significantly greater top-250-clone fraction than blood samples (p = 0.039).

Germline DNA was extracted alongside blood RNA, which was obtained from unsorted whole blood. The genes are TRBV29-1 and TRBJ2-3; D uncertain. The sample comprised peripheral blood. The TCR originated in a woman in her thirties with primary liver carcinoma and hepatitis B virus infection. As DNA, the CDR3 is TGCAGCGTTCTTCCCACAGATACGCAGTATTTT. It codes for CSVLPTDTQYF.